The 5 T cell receptor beta chains below all came from one sample that was sequenced in a study of T cells expressing NK-cell markers. TCRdb re-called the 5' RACE reads; every CDR3 protein appears as one record, without DNA. The specimen's table records roughly 110,000 distinct CDR3 sequences. Sequencing was performed on blood T cells: a sorted CD56 or NKG2C T cell subset, CD4+ or CD8+ T cells, or bulk PBMC T cells (not recorded which). These receptors were taken from a woman between 18 and 70 years old in good health.

This chain connects TRBV7-9 to TRBJ1-5; the D call from TCRdb, TRBD1, cannot be confirmed without DNA. The V gene's germline CDR1 is SEHNR and CDR2 FQNEAQ (reference sequence). There are 16 residues in the CDR3. The CDR3 reads CASSLVGDSYNQPQHF.

The chain recombines TRBV27 with TRBJ1-2; TCRdb proposes TRBD1, but this gene call is untestable without DNA. Germline V lookup: CDR1 MNHEY, CDR2 SMNVEV (reference sequence). The CDR3 contains 15 residues. Here the CDR3 reads CASSLSSGQNYGYTF.

The rearrangement links TRBV7-3 to TRBJ2-3; TCRdb proposes TRBD2, but this gene call is untestable without DNA. The germline V gene encodes CDR1 SGHTA and CDR2 FQGTGA. The CDR3 sequence is 14 residues long. The CDR3: CASSYGGPTGTQYF.

This chain links TRBV7-9 with TRBJ2-1; no DNA is available, so the TRBD2 call from TCRdb remains unchecked. Germline assignment: CDR1 SEHNR and CDR2 FQNEAQ (reference sequence). This CDR3 is 14 amino acids long. This CDR3 is CASSLAAAGGEQFF.

V gene TRBV19 combines with J gene TRBJ2-1. The germline gives CDR1 LNHDA, CDR2 SQIVND (reference sequence). There are 13 residues in the CDR3. CDR3: CASSIAWDNEQFF.